The next 29 T cell receptor beta chains were all read from a single sample in a study of T cells expressing NK-cell markers. TCRdb re-called the 5' RACE reads; one entry per CDR3 protein, DNA not given. This sample lists about 540,000 distinct CDR3 sequences; its ten largest clones have approximately 3.6%. Sequencing was performed on blood T cells: a sorted CD56 or NKG2C T cell subset, CD4+ or CD8+ T cells, or bulk PBMC T cells (not recorded which). All receptors come from a man aged 18 to 35 in good health.

V and J are TRBV11-2 and TRBJ2-2; there is no DNA to check the TCRdb D call of TRBD2. The germline V gene encodes CDR1 SGHAT and CDR2 FQNNGV. The CDR3 spans 14 residues. The CDR3 is CASSFPYSAGELFF. Full variable domain (remainder filled in from reference TRBV11-2 and TRBJ2-2): EAGVAQSPRYKIIEKRQSVAFWCNPISGHATLYWYQQILGQGPKLLIQFQNNGVVDDSQLPKDRFSAERLKGVDSTLKIQPAKLEDSAVYLCASSFPYSAGELFFGEGSRLTVL.

J is TRBJ2-1 and V is TRBV20-1; TCRdb returns TRBD2, unconfirmable since there is no DNA. This CDR3 has 19 amino acids. Germline V gene data show CDR1 as DFQATT and CDR2 as SNEGSKA (reference sequence). The CDR3 region is CSGTGTSMSTEQRAFEQFF.

The chain joins TRBV7-2 to TRBJ1-1. Germline CDR1 is SGHTA and CDR2 is FQGNSA. The length of the CDR3 is 20 residues. CDR3 in amino acids: CASSLAPSWRAGFLGTEAFF.

The chain carries TRBV11-2 and TRBJ2-3; TCRdb's D gene call, TRBD1, goes unchecked for lack of DNA. This CDR3 is 15 amino acids long. Germline values: CDR1 SGHAT, CDR2 FQNNGV. CDR3 in amino acids: CASSRDGAGTDTQYF. The whole variable domain, remainder taken from reference TRBV11-2 and TRBJ2-3, is EAGVAQSPRYKIIEKRQSVAFWCNPISGHATLYWYQQILGQGPKLLIQFQNNGVVDDSQLPKDRFSAERLKGVDSTLKIQPAKLEDSAVYLCASSRDGAGTDTQYFGPGTRLTVL.

This chain links TRBV6-2 or TRBV6-3 with TRBJ2-6; TCRdb's D gene call, TRBD2, goes unchecked for lack of DNA. Germline V CDR1 and CDR2: MNHEY, SVGEGT. CDR3 length: 19 residues. This CDR3 reads CASSPGIAGSREGANVLTF.

The chain has TRBV6-1 and TRBJ1-6; TCRdb indicates TRBD1, and absent DNA this call remains unverified. CDR1 MNHNS and CDR2 SASEGT come from the germline V gene. The CDR3 consists of 15 residues. The CDR3 sequence is CASNPTREGGPALHF.

The gene calls are TRBV3-1 and TRBJ2-2; TCRdb lists TRBD1, though no DNA is available to test this call. Per the germline V gene, CDR1 is LGHDT and CDR2 is YNNKEL (reference sequence). This CDR3 is built from 16 residues. The CDR3 loop is CASSPTGTGRNGELFF. Full variable domain (remainder filled in from reference TRBV3-1 and TRBJ2-2): DTAVSQTPKYLVTQMGNDKSIKCEQNLGHDTMYWYKQDSKKFLKIMFSYNNKELIINETVPNRFSPKSPDKAHLNLHINSLELGDSAVYFCASSPTGTGRNGELFFGEGSRLTVL.

The chain links TRBV4-2 to TRBJ2-1; with no DNA, the TCRdb D assignment of TRBD1 cannot be verified. The V gene's germline CDR1 is LGHNA and CDR2 YNFKEQ. There are 13 residues in the CDR3. CDR3 amino acids: CASSQIGGNEQFF.

The V and J genes are TRBV11-3 and TRBJ2-1; the D call from TCRdb, TRBD2, cannot be confirmed without DNA. Germline CDR1 SGHNT, CDR2 YENEEA. This CDR3 has 16 amino acids. This CDR3 reads CASSTRELVMHNEQFF.

The V and J genes are TRBV4-2 and TRBJ2-2; TCRdb's D gene call, TRBD1, goes unchecked for lack of DNA. The CDR3 runs 16 residues. Looked up from germline, CDR1 is LGHNA and CDR2 is YNFKEQ. CDR3: CASSRRTGGDTGELFF.

The chain couples TRBV6-1 to TRBJ1-5. CDR1 and CDR2 (germline): MNHNS, SASEGT. CDR3 length: 15 residues. The CDR3 sequence: CASSENRAHNQPQHF.

The chain joins TRBV7-7 to TRBJ1-5. CDR1 SSHAT and CDR2 FNYEAQ come from the germline V gene (reference sequence). The CDR3 consists of 13 residues. This CDR3 reads CASSSGRYQPQHF.

The V call is TRBV3-1, the J call TRBJ2-2; absent DNA, TCRdb's TRBD1 call cannot be checked. The CDR3 contains 15 residues. The germline gives CDR1 LGHDT, CDR2 YNNKEL (reference sequence). CDR3 sequence: CASSQGTGVTGELFF. The full variable domain, rest sourced from reference TRBV3-1 and TRBJ2-2, is DTAVSQTPKYLVTQMGNDKSIKCEQNLGHDTMYWYKQDSKKFLKIMFSYNNKELIINETVPNRFSPKSPDKAHLNLHINSLELGDSAVYFCASSQGTGVTGELFFGEGSRLTVL.

The rearrangement links TRBV5-1 to TRBJ2-3; TCRdb picks TRBD1, but there is no DNA to check that call. Germline CDR1 is SGHRS and CDR2 is YFSETQ. This CDR3 spans 13 amino acids. The chain's CDR3 is CASSPGTGGTQYF.

The chain carries TRBV20-1 and TRBJ2-2; TCRdb's D gene call, TRBD1, goes unchecked for lack of DNA. From germline, CDR1 is DFQATT and CDR2 SNEGSKA (reference sequence). The CDR3 loop spans 14 amino acids. Here the CDR3 reads CSARLGATRGELFF.

The gene calls are TRBV7-6 and TRBJ2-3; TCRdb's D call, TRBD1, is unchecked because there is no DNA. The CDR3 sequence is 14 residues long. Germline V gene data show CDR1 as SGHVS and CDR2 as FNYEAQ. The CDR3 sequence: CASSLGSRADTQYF.

CDR3 protein: CSGGLAGGGSKETQYF. V usage is TRBV20-1 and J usage is TRBJ2-5; TCRdb returns TRBD2, unconfirmable since there is no DNA. Germline V CDR1 and CDR2: DFQATT, SNEGSKA (reference sequence). The CDR3 is 16 amino acids.

This chain links TRBV24-1 with TRBJ2-5; as DNA is missing, the TRBD2 call by TCRdb cannot be tested. In germline, CDR1 is KGHDR, CDR2 SFDVKD. This CDR3 region has 17 residues. The CDR3 protein is CATSDPTSGLQQETQYF.

V usage is TRBV20-1 and J usage is TRBJ2-1; TCRdb lists TRBD1, though no DNA is available to test this call. The CDR3 covers 16 residues. Germline V lookup: CDR1 DFQATT, CDR2 SNEGSKA (reference sequence). CDR3 sequence: CSAQGGAKFVGNEQFF.

The chain joins TRBV10-3 to TRBJ2-7; checking the TCRdb D call of TRBD2 is not possible without DNA. This CDR3 is built from 16 residues. Germline V gene lookup returns CDR1 ENHRY and CDR2 SYGVKD. CDR3 sequence reads: CAISPTSGREPYEQYF.

This chain joins TRBV5-1 and TRBJ2-2; TCRdb's assignment of TRBD2 cannot be checked, as there is no DNA. CDR1 is SGHRS and CDR2 is YFSETQ in the germline V gene. This CDR3 spans 15 amino acids. The CDR3 sequence: CASRGELENTGELFF.

The chain has TRBV5-1 and TRBJ1-5; with no DNA, the TCRdb D assignment of TRBD1 cannot be verified. CDR3 length: 15 amino acids. The V gene's germline CDR1 is SGHRS and CDR2 YFSETQ. This chain's CDR3 is CASSYGTESNQPQHF.

The CDR3: CASSFGTSGRAARSIQYF. This rearrangement joins TRBV5-1 to TRBJ2-4; as DNA is missing, the TRBD2 call by TCRdb cannot be tested. This CDR3 spans 18 amino acids. Germline lookup yields CDR1 SGHRS and CDR2 YFSETQ.

V gene TRBV7-2 combines with J gene TRBJ2-3; with no DNA, the TCRdb D assignment of TRBD2 cannot be verified. CDR1 and CDR2 from the germline V gene are SGHTA and FQGNSA. This CDR3 spans 16 amino acids. The CDR3 region is CASSLFSGRVTDTQYF.

V is TRBV11-3 and J is TRBJ2-2. The CDR3 has 13 residues. Germline V gene data show CDR1 as SGHNT and CDR2 as YENEEA. The CDR3 here is CASSLAFFGELFF.

The chain employs TRBV20-1 and TRBJ2-3; TCRdb indicates TRBD2, and absent DNA this call remains unverified. From germline, CDR1 is DFQATT and CDR2 SNEGSKA (reference sequence). The CDR3 extends over 13 amino acids. The CDR3 protein is CSAAGGRVDTQYF.

The chain is built from TRBV7-6 and TRBJ2-7. The germline gives CDR1 SGHVS, CDR2 FNYEAQ. The CDR3 runs 12 residues. The CDR3 loop reads CASSRLNREQYF.

CDR3 loop: CSVLVQVQETQYF. This rearrangement joins TRBV29-1 to TRBJ2-5. Per germline, CDR1 SQVTM and CDR2 ANQGSEA. The length of the CDR3 is 13 residues.

V and J are TRBV12-3 or TRBV12-4 and TRBJ2-3; TCRdb reports TRBD1, a call that lacks DNA to check it against. The CDR3 covers 13 residues. The CDR3 loop is CASSASGTDTQYF.